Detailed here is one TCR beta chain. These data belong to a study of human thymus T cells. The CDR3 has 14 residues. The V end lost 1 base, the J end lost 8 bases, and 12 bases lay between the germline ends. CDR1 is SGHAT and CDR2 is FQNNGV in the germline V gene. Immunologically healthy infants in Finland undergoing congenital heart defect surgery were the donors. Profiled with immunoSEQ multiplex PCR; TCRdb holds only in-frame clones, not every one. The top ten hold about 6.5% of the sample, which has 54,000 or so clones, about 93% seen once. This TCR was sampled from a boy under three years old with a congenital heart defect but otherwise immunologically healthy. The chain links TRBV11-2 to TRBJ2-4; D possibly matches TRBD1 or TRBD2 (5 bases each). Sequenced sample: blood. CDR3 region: CASSLVRDPYIQYF. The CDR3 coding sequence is TGTGCCAGCAGCTTAGTCCGGGACCCTTACATTCAGTACTTC.